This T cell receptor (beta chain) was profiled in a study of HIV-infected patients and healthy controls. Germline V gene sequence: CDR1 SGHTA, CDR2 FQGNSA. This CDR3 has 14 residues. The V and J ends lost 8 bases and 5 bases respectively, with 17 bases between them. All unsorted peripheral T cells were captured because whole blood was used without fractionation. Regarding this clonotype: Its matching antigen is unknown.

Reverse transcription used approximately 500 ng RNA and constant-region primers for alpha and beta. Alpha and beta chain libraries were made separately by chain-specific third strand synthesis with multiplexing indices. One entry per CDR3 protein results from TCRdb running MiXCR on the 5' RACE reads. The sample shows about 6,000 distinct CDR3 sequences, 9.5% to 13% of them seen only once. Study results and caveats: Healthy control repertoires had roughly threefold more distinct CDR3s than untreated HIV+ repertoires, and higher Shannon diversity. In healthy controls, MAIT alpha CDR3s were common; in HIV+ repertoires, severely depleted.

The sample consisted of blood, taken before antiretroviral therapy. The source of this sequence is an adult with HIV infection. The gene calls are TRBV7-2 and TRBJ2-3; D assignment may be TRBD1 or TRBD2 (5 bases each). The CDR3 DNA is TGTGCCAGCCGCCCTGGGGGTGGTGGAGATACGCAGTATTTT. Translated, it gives CASRPGGGGDTQYF.